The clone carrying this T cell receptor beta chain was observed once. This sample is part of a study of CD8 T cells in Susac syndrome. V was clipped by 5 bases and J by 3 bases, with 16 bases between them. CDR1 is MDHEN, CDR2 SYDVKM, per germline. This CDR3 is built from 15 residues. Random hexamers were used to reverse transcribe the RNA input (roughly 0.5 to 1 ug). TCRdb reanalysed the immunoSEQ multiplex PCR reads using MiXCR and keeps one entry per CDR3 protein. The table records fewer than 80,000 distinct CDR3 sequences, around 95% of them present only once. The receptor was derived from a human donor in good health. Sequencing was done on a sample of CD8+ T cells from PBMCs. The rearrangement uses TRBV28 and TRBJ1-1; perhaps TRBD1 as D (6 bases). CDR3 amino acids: CASSPGPTGYTEAFF. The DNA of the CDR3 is TGTGCCAGCAGTCCCGGACCTACAGGGTACACTGAAGCTTTCTTT.